This T cell receptor (beta chain) emerged from a study of tissue T cells after allogeneic stem cell transplantation. CDR1 and CDR2 from the germline V gene are KGHPV and FQNQEV (reference sequence). The V end lost 3 bases, the J end lost 0 bases, and 10 bases lay between the germline ends. The CDR3 covers 15 residues. TCRbeta CDR3 was sequenced at survey depth with template counts. Assay used: immunoSEQ multiplex PCR; TCRdb lists only in-frame clones, some missing. The table has 1,500 to 2,000 clones, less than 50% seen once. Note on this clone: Germline and genes: mouse. Read data end 1 residue before the CDR3 end; the end is taken from the germline J gene.

Time point: mouse harvest day 14 after allogeneic transplant. Mouse grafts combined 10^7 T-cell-depleted bone marrow cells with 10^6 splenic CD5+ T cells. The source material was gut tissue. The V gene is TRBV26, the J gene TRBJ2-3, with D tentatively TRBD1 (5 bases). The source is a female BALB/c mouse given C57BL/6 T cells with graft-versus-host disease after an allogeneic hematopoietic cell transplant. Incomplete CDR3 DNA: TGTGCCAGCAGTCTTAGGACAAACAGTGCAGAAACGCTGTAT. Translating it yields CASSLRTNSAETLY. The complete CDR3 sequence is CASSLRTNSAETLYF.